At least ten counts were recorded for the clone carrying this T cell receptor beta chain. Its antigen is unknown. This specimen belongs to a study of molecular identifiers for immune sequencing clone quantification. Whole-study context: Split five ways in replicates, RNA from around 20,000 or 99,000 naive CD8 cells had four portions sequenced.

Looked up from germline, CDR1 is SGHDT and CDR2 is YYEEEE. The CDR3 consists of 16 residues. V gave up 2 bases and J gave up 2 bases, with 16 bases separating them. Study results and caveats: Clones of above 20 RNA copies carried over 99% of effector molecules; in naive cells they carried under 1%. Spiked Jurkat TCR RNA from one cell was reportedly detectable among some 930,000 naive cells.

TCRdb recomputed calls from the PCR reads with MiXCR, one row per CDR3 protein. Among a few hundred thousand distinct CDR3 sequences listed, 24% were seen once. Material: naive CD8+ T cells from blood, with Jurkat cell RNA spiked in. Subset specified: FACS-sorted CD8+CD4-CCR7+CD45RA+ naive T cells. V is TRBV5-6 and J is TRBJ2-5; the D call may be TRBD1 or TRBD2 (5 bases each). This clonotype was obtained from a human donor in good health. Some libraries in this study had Jurkat cell RNA spiked in. The CDR3 DNA sequence: TGTGCCAGCAGCTTTTTGTTTGGAGGACATCAAGAGACCCAGTACTTC. It encodes CASSFLFGGHQETQYF.